The source of this T cell receptor beta chain is a study of radiation and T cells in renal cell carcinoma. This table comes from immunoSEQ multiplex PCR, and its TCRdb copy is limited to in-frame clones, with some not included. The table lists approximately 83,000 clones, 85% of them singletons. Study-wide results and caveats: Without pretreatment biopsies, baseline tumor clonotype presence was undetermined.

Time point specified: blood 4 weeks post-SBRT, at nephrectomy. As for treatment: 15 Gy SBRT to primary tumor, nephrectomy 4 weeks later. Nephrectomy followed 15 Gy stereotactic body radiation by 4 weeks. Blood was sampled at baseline, 2 weeks and 4 weeks after SBRT. Clear cell pathology was present in this patient's renal cell carcinoma. V lost 1 base to trimming and J lost 9 bases, with 7 bases between them. The CDR3 length is 12 residues. CDR1 and CDR2 from the germline V gene are MGHRA and YSYEKL. On this clone: Its antigen remains unknown.

The chain links TRBV4-1 to TRBJ2-1; the D is unclear. The receptor's source is a man aged 50 to 59 with renal cell carcinoma. Material: blood, obtained from a patient whose treatment included radiotherapy and nephrectomy. The CDR3 DNA is TGCGCCAGCAGCCAAGCAGACCCTGAGCAGTTCTTC. It specifies CASSQADPEQFF.